This TCR beta chain was sequenced in a study of identical twins listed by TCRdb under 2016. General notes on the study: The study deep-sequenced TCR alpha and beta repertoires from monozygotic twins, unrelated adults of various ages and cord blood to test whether fetal clonotypes persist. Replicate twin experiments were performed at different times using different library preparation protocols to rule out contamination. Results and caveats for the whole study, not just this receptor: Invariant T cells such as MAIT and iNKT could partly confound zero-insertion analyses, though diverse VJ usage argued against this for most clonotypes. Abundant cord blood beta clonotypes carried fewer insertions; young adult naive repertoires showed a weaker similar trend, while memory repertoires showed none. Because the same donors could not be followed over many years, the conclusions relied on cross-sectional statistical analysis. Out-of-frame TCR alpha sharing in monozygotic twins was systematically underestimated by recombination models, whereas sharing between unrelated individuals was in agreement with the recombination models. In beta out-of-frame sequences, excess twin sharing was weaker, because having fewer shared sequences lowered the signal-to-noise ratio. Compared with coincidental sharing between unrelated individuals, out-of-frame TCR alpha sequences shared between twins had an excess of sequences with low generation probability.

Only healthy Caucasian donors were included. The study also sequenced three unrelated non-twin adults: a male aged 18 to 30, a male aged 50 to 59 and a female aged 50 to 59. Miltenyi CD45RO+ enrichment and human naive T-cell isolation kits were used to isolate memory (CD45RO+) and naive T cells from PBMC. The protocol used for the library was 5' RACE. Data came from an Illumina HiSeq 2000. A universal primer binding site was introduced by template switching, and a unique molecular identifier was present in the final cDNA, enabling accurate counting of TCR cDNA molecules. First-strand cDNA for TCR alpha and beta chains was synthesized from specific primers in the conserved constant-segment region. To control for contamination, every cDNA library was double barcoded, receiving both a SMART-Mk sample barcode and Illumina barcodes. TruSeq adapter sequences and Illumina sample barcodes were added in two successive PCR steps. The TCR alpha and beta cDNA libraries were sequenced on the Illumina HiSeq platform using custom primers. The original methods were these. MiGEC processed the raw reads to extract unique molecular identifiers, while MiXCR was used to determine the CDR3 positions. For each individual, recombination models were inferred using an EM algorithm with the repgenHMM and IGoR tools. The analysis of shared clonotypes was done with the tcR package in R, with sharing normalized by the product of cloneset sizes. To study raw recombination free of thymic and clonal selection effects, out-of-frame nonproductive sequences were analyzed. The raw public reads went through TCRdb reprocessing: fastp at Q25, MiXCR clone calling, in-frame beta chains kept. Rows are unified per CDR3 protein, each entry keeping the most common DNA and genes. These V and J calls derive from TCRdb rather than the authors' analysis. The sample includes 350,000 to 450,000 distinct CDR3 sequences, with around 18% observed a single time. Clones ranked in the top ten supply roughly an eighth of the sample.

On this clonotype itself: Its specific antigen is unknown. Base quality data are lacking; no much larger clone is found one base away.

Including the terminal cysteine and phenylalanine, the CDR3 comprises 14 residues. Here the CDR3 DNA is all that survives: 42 bases in frame from base 1. The junction shows trimming of 3 bases on V and 8 bases on J, and the gene matches do not reach 4 bases of it. Taken from the germline V gene, the CDR1 and CDR2 loops are MNHEY and SVGEGT. The chain was built from TRBV6-2 or TRBV6-3 and TRBJ2-1; 10 central nucleotides agree with TRBD2. Sequencing was performed on naive T cells sorted from blood. The sample's cell subset or site label, decoded: cells isolated with a human naive T-cell isolation kit. This sequence originates from a man aged 45-65 years in good health. At the DNA level, the sequence is TGTGCCAGCAGTTATTGGCTAGCGGGAGATGAGCAGTTCTTC. Its translation reads: CASSYWLAGDEQFF.